This T cell receptor beta chain was sequenced in a study of blood T cell repertoires in COVID-19. As for the study in general: The samples span acute and convalescent COVID-19 from the United States, Italy and Spain. PBMCs, B-cell-depleted T cells, or T cells provided the cDNA or gDNA that made up the material.

The V segment lost 0 bases and the J segment 2 bases; nucleotides outside the gene matches: 10. This CDR3 has 18 residues. Germline V gene sequence: CDR1 KGHSH, CDR2 LQKENI. Study processing details: Amplification of reference gene primers was used by the study to estimate nucleated cell counts. Some clones are missing from TCRdb's copy, which holds only in-frame ones; the method was immunoSEQ multiplex PCR. V and J calls and clone size are as listed in that table; D and trimming were resolved from the DNA. The sample consists of 240,000 or so clones, around 86% of them appearing once. The gene calls are TRBV18 and TRBJ1-3; the match to TRBD1 covers 7 bases. The TCR sequence derives from a woman aged 25 to 39 who had recovered from COVID-19. Sequencing was performed on peripheral blood. DNA of the CDR3: TGTGCCAGCTCACCACCTTCTGGTGGAGGGGGCCCTGGAAACACCATATATTTT. This encodes CASSPPSGGGGPGNTIYF.